Presented here are 19 T cell receptor beta chains from one specimen sequenced in a study of response to subunit inactivated influenza vaccine. TCRdb fed the RT-PCR reads into MiXCR, producing one record per CDR3 protein. The sample includes 560,000 or so distinct CDR3 sequences, about 7.6% of them seen just once. The source was PBMCs from blood, collected less than 25 months after vaccination. These receptors all come from a man between 50 and 75 years old who received an inactivated influenza vaccine.

The rearrangement uses TRBV11-2 and TRBJ2-7, with 12 bases aligning to TRBD2. The CDR3 runs 15 residues. The V and J ends lost 6 bases and 4 bases, in that order; junction bases with no gene match: 7. Germline V gives CDR1 SGHAT, CDR2 FQNNGV. The CDR3 protein is CASRDLAGGLYEQYF. CDR3 nucleotide sequence: TGTGCCAGCAGGGACCTAGCGGGAGGGTTGTACGAGCAGTACTTC. The variable domain in full, with the rest retrieved from reference TRBV11-2 and TRBJ2-7, is EAGVAQSPRYKIIEKRQSVAFWCNPISGHATLYWYQQILGQGPKLLIQFQNNGVVDDSQLPKDRFSAERLKGVDSTLKIQPAKLEDSAVYLCASRDLAGGLYEQYFGPGTRLTVT.

The chain couples TRBV9 to TRBJ2-7; perhaps TRBD1 as D (6 bases). The CDR3 totals 14 residues. The ends were cut back, 3 bases at V and 3 bases at J, with 13 bases in the middle. Germline V gene lookup returns CDR1 SGDLS and CDR2 YYNGEE. In DNA, the CDR3 is TGTGCCAGCAGCGCCCGGGACAACCTCTACGAGCAGTACTTC. It codes for CASSARDNLYEQYF. Full variable domain (missing parts from reference TRBV9 and TRBJ2-7): DSGVTQTPKHLITATGQRVTLRCSPRSGDLSVYWYQQSLDQGLQFLIQYYNGEERAKGNILERFSAQQFPDLHSELNLSSLELGDSALYFCASSARDNLYEQYFGPGTRLTVT.

This clonotype was picked up many times. The V and J genes are TRBV5-1 and TRBJ1-3; maybe TRBD1 (5 bases). The germline V gene has CDR1 SGHRS and CDR2 YFSETQ. CDR3 size: 17 residues. The V end lost 4 bases, the J end lost 0 bases, and 17 bases lay between the germline ends. The CDR3 spells CASSPEAGWNSGNTIYF. DNA for the CDR3: TGCGCCAGCAGCCCGGAAGCAGGGTGGAACTCTGGAAACACCATATATTTT.

V is TRBV7-2 and J is TRBJ1-2; tentative D call: TRBD1 (6 bases). Trimming removed 5 bases from V and 1 base from J, with 17 bases in between. Germline lookup yields CDR1 SGHTA and CDR2 FQGNSA. This CDR3 is built from 16 residues. Written as DNA, the CDR3 is TGTGCCAGCAGCGAGCGGCGTCCGGGACATAACTATGGCTACACCTTC. It yields the protein CASSERRPGHNYGYTF.

Of note for this clonotype: This may arise from a read error, as a much more abundant clone is one base away. The rearrangement joins TRBV20-1 to TRBJ2-2; 8 nucleotides agree with TRBD2. This CDR3 is 16 amino acids long. Germline CDR1 reads DFQATT; CDR2 reads SNEGSKA (reference sequence). CDR3 in amino acids: CCAREVRREETGELFF. The DNA for the CDR3 is TGCTGTGCTAGAGAGGTTAGGCGGGAGGAAACCGGGGAGCTGTTTTTT.

This clonotype was observed at least ten times. The J gene is TRBJ1-5, the V gene TRBV11-2, with 7 bases aligning to TRBD1. From germline, CDR1 is SGHAT and CDR2 FQNNGV. The trim removed 3 bases at V and 10 bases at J, leaving 9 bases unmatched. There are 14 residues in the CDR3. The CDR3 here is CASSLDSRDSPQHF. As DNA, the CDR3 is TGTGCCAGCAGCTTGGATTCTCGGGACAGCCCCCAGCATTTT.

This clonotype was counted at least ten times. This chain links TRBV12-3 or TRBV12-4 with TRBJ1-5; 8 bases are a match to TRBD1. CDR3 length: 14 amino acids. After removal of 6 bases from V and 4 bases from J, the junction contained 5 bases not matched to a gene. CDR3 DNA: TGTGCCAGCAGCGTAGGACAGGGTAATCAGCCCCAGCATTTT. Its protein is CASSVGQGNQPQHF.

V gene TRBV5-1 combines with J gene TRBJ2-5, with no clear D. Germline-derived CDR1 and CDR2 are SGHRS and YFSETQ. This CDR3 is 14 amino acids long. Trimming removed 0 bases at V and 0 bases at J, with 6 bases between. The CDR3 DNA sequence: TGCGCCAGCAGCTTGGTGGGCTACCAAGAGACCCAGTACTTC. This gives the protein CASSLVGYQETQYF. The full variable domain, completed using reference TRBV5-1 and TRBJ2-5, is KAGVTQTPRYLIKTRGQQVTLSCSPISGHRSVSWYQQTPGQGLQFLFEYFSETQRNKGNFPGRFSGRQFSNSRSEMNVSTLELGDSALYLCASSLVGYQETQYFGPGTRLLVL.

This clonotype was seen repeatedly, ten times or more. Here the CDR3 DNA reads TGTGCCAGCAGCTTATTCTCTTTAGCGGGAGGGCCGGGGGAGCAGTTCTTC. Residues: CASSLFSLAGGPGEQFF. The J gene is TRBJ2-1, the V gene TRBV7-9; 11 bases are a match to TRBD2. In germline, CDR1 is SEHNR, CDR2 FQNEAQ (reference sequence). With 2 bases clipped from V and 10 bases from J, the junction kept 13 bases outside the gene matches. The CDR3 runs 17 residues.

The gene calls are TRBV5-6 and TRBJ2-7, with TRBD2 identical over 10 bases. This CDR3 has 13 amino acids. Unmatched junction bases numbered 2, after V lost 2 bases and J lost 6 bases. Germline-derived CDR1 and CDR2 are SGHDT and YYEEEE. CDR3 nucleotides: TGTGCCAGCAGCTTAGCGGGAGGGATCGAGCAGTACTTC. Its translation: CASSLAGGIEQYF.

This clonotype was recorded a few times. The chain uses TRBV19 and TRBJ1-5; D perhaps matches TRBD1 (6 bases). The germline CDR1 and CDR2 sequences are LNHDA and SQIVND (reference sequence). The CDR3 extends over 12 amino acids. Between the trimmed V and J ends, which lost 9 bases and 4 bases, there was a span of 10 bases. CDR3 DNA sequence: TGTGCCAGCGAGAGGGGGAATCAGCCCCAGCATTTT. Protein product: CASERGNQPQHF.

This clonotype has just a few counts. The CDR3 DNA is TGTGCCAGCAGTGAAGCGAGAGGGGCCCCTGTCGGGGAGCTGTTTTTT. It codes for CASSEARGAPVGELFF. J is TRBJ2-2 and V is TRBV2; TRBD1 or TRBD2 may be the D gene (5 bases each). Germline loops: CDR1 SNHLY, CDR2 FYNNEI. The CDR3 has 16 residues. V dropped 0 bases and J dropped 7 bases, with 15 bases sitting between them.

This clonotype turned up a few times. The chain couples TRBV4-2 to TRBJ2-5; 8 bases agree with TRBD1. Germline V lookup: CDR1 LGHNA, CDR2 YNFKEQ. The CDR3 has 17 residues. The V gene end was trimmed by 1 base and the J gene end by 2 bases; junction bases not matched to a gene: 9. The CDR3: CASSQGRGQVVQETQYF. The CDR3 coding sequence is TGTGCCAGCAGCCAAGGAAGGGGACAGGTAGTACAAGAGACCCAGTACTTC.

This clonotype was seen a few times. V gene TRBV7-9 combines with J gene TRBJ2-2; D not certain. The CDR3 runs to 16 residues. Germline V gene data show CDR1 as SEHNR and CDR2 as FQNEAQ (reference sequence). V was shortened by 2 bases and J by 0 bases, with 10 bases between the two germline ends. CDR3 in DNA: TGTGCCAGCAGCTTAACTTTGACCACGAACACCGGGGAGCTGTTTTTT. This codes for CASSLTLTTNTGELFF.

This clonotype was seen more than once but under ten times. V and J are TRBV12-3 or TRBV12-4 and TRBJ2-7; 7 bases fit TRBD1. The CDR3 has 12 amino acids. V lost 6 bases, J lost 3 bases, and 2 bases stayed unmatched. The CDR3: CASRRQGYEQYF. The CDR3 nucleotides read TGTGCCAGCAGGAGACAGGGCTACGAGCAGTACTTC.

The rearrangement uses TRBV5-6 and TRBJ2-4; TRBD1 agrees at 7 bases. This CDR3 contains 13 residues. Germline CDR1 reads SGHDT; CDR2 reads YYEEEE. The V and J ends lost 4 bases and 5 bases, in that order; junction bases with no gene match: 3. DNA of the CDR3: TGTGCCAGCAGCCCCGGGACAGAAAACATTCAGTACTTC. This translates into CASSPGTENIQYF.

This clonotype came up a few times. This chain joins TRBV20-1 and TRBJ2-7, with 10 bases fitting TRBD1. This CDR3 contains 15 residues. With V trimmed by 3 bases and J by 4 bases, 9 bases remained unmatched. Germline CDR1 and CDR2: DFQATT and SNEGSKA (reference sequence). The CDR3 sequence: CSASSVTGGSYEQYF. In DNA form, the CDR3 reads TGCAGTGCTAGTAGTGTGACAGGGGGCTCGTACGAGCAGTACTTC.

There are many counts of this clonotype. The chain employs TRBV5-1 and TRBJ2-7, with a weak D call TRBD2 (6 bases). V lost 4 bases, J lost 2 bases, and 13 bases lay in between. The CDR3 consists of 14 residues. CDR1 is SGHRS, CDR2 YFSETQ, per germline. The CDR3, as DNA: TGCGCCAGCAGCGGCGGGACCACAGCCTACGAGCAGTACTTC. Amino acids: CASSGGTTAYEQYF.

This clonotype was counted ten times or more. The chain employs TRBV29-1 and TRBJ2-5, with 9 bases aligning to TRBD1. With 6 bases clipped from V and 5 bases from J, the junction kept 7 bases outside the gene matches. This CDR3 has 13 amino acids. The V gene's germline CDR1 is SQVTM and CDR2 ANQGSEA. For the CDR3, the DNA is TGCAGCGTCGGACAGGGGAGGACGGAGACCCAGTACTTC. Translated, it gives CSVGQGRTETQYF. The full variable domain, completed using reference TRBV29-1 and TRBJ2-5, is SAVISQKPSRDICQRGTSLTIQCQVDSQVTMMFWYRQQPGQSLTLIATANQGSEATYESGFVIDKFPISRPNLTFSTLTVSNMSPEDSSIYLCSVGQGRTETQYFGPGTRLLVL.